The 11 T cell receptor beta chains reported below all come from one sample, sequenced in a study of shared clonotypes between healthy human individuals. Assay: immunoSEQ multiplex PCR; the TCRdb copy retains only in-frame clones and omits some. Among more than 2 million clones listed, 85% to 95% were seen once. CD45RO-negative CD8 cells positively selected for CCR7 made up the naive population, which excluded terminally differentiated effector memory CD45RA+ cells. The source material was naive CD8+ T cells from PBMCs. These receptors all stem from a man younger than 35 in good health. Some clones in this sample may be carry-over from other donors' samples.

This clone was picked up one time. The rearrangement links TRBV5-4 to TRBJ2-7; the D gene is possibly TRBD1 (5 bases). Germline V gene lookup returns CDR1 SGHNT and CDR2 YYREEE (reference sequence). This CDR3 has 15 residues. V was clipped by 0 bases and J by 2 bases, with 12 bases between them. CDR3 sequence: CASSLDSGPAYEQYF. CDR3 sequence (DNA): TGTGCCAGCAGCTTGGACTCAGGGCCTGCCTACGAGCAGTACTTC.

This chain connects TRBV19 to TRBJ2-5, with TRBD2 matching 7 bases. The CDR3 is 15 amino acids. The trim removed 5 bases at V and 3 bases at J, leaving 9 bases unmatched. CDR1 LNHDA and CDR2 SQIVND come from the germline V gene (reference sequence). The CDR3 DNA sequence: TGTGCCAGTAGTTCCCCCGGGGCGGGAGAAGAGACCCAGTACTTC. Translating gives CASSSPGAGEETQYF.

CDR3 coding DNA: TGTGCCAGCAGCCCAGCGGGAGGGGTCTACGAGCAGTACTTC. Translated: CASSPAGGVYEQYF. The rearrangement joins TRBV13 to TRBJ2-7; TRBD2 agrees at 10 bases. In germline, CDR1 is PRHDT, CDR2 FYEKMQ (reference sequence). The CDR3 runs 14 residues. V shed 5 bases and J 3 bases; nucleotides not matched to a gene: 4.

The chain couples TRBV7-9 to TRBJ1-2; D is possibly TRBD1 (5 bases). CDR1 is SEHNR, CDR2 FQNEAQ, per germline (reference sequence). The V end lost 4 bases, the J end lost 4 bases, and 19 bases lay between the germline ends. There are 16 residues in the CDR3. The CDR3 region has the DNA TGTGCCAGCAGCTCCAAAACCCAGGGACCCCTCTATGGCTACACCTTC. Its protein product is CASSSKTQGPLYGYTF.

The chain joins TRBV7-9 to TRBJ2-3; D perhaps matches TRBD2 (6 bases). V was cut by 5 bases and J by 5 bases, with 23 bases left in between. This CDR3 is 17 amino acids long. Germline CDR1 reads SEHNR; CDR2 reads FQNEAQ (reference sequence). CDR3 nucleotides: TGTGCCAGCAGCCCCTCGGTGTGGCCGGGGCGGGGAGATACGCAGTATTTT. The encoded protein is CASSPSVWPGRGDTQYF.

A remark on this clone: The same CDR3 also results from other DNA sequences found in this sample. The chain employs TRBV6-1 and TRBJ2-7; D not certain. CDR1 is MNHNS, CDR2 SASEGT, per germline. V gave up 3 bases and J gave up 5 bases, with 5 bases separating them. The CDR3 length is 11 residues. The DNA for the CDR3 is TGTGCCAGCAGTGATACTCACGAGCAGTACTTC. Residues: CASSDTHEQYF.

The chain has TRBV9 and TRBJ1-2, with 7 nucleotides matching TRBD1. V was clipped by 4 bases and J by 0 bases; unmatched bases: 6. Per germline, CDR1 SGDLS and CDR2 YYNGEE. The CDR3 runs 15 residues. The CDR3 loop reads CASSIQTGSNYGYTF. The CDR3 DNA is TGTGCCAGCAGCATTCAGACAGGGTCTAACTATGGCTACACCTTC.

The V call is TRBV27, the J call TRBJ2-1; 13 nucleotides align to TRBD2. The V segment lost 6 bases and the J segment 2 bases; nucleotides outside the gene matches: 4. From germline, CDR1 is MNHEY and CDR2 SMNVEV (reference sequence). There are 16 residues in the CDR3. The DNA for the CDR3 is TGTGCCAGCAGCCCACTAGCGGGAGGGGCCTACAATGAGCAGTTCTTC. Protein: CASSPLAGGAYNEQFF.

The V gene is TRBV7-7, the J gene TRBJ2-1, with 11 bases identical to TRBD1. Per germline, CDR1 SSHAT and CDR2 FNYEAQ (reference sequence). The CDR3 totals 17 residues. V trimming: 1 base; J trimming: 1 base; junction bases outside the gene matches: 3. The CDR3 nucleotides are TGTGCCAGCAGCTTAGGGACAGGGGGCTGGTCCTACAATGAGCAGTTCTTC. It encodes CASSLGTGGWSYNEQFF.

The chain recombines TRBV19 with TRBJ2-4; D is unclear. CDR1 LNHDA and CDR2 SQIVND come from the germline V gene (reference sequence). Trimming removed 5 bases from V and 0 bases from J, with 5 bases in between. This CDR3 has 13 residues. This CDR3 is CASSVGAKNIQYF. CDR3 in DNA: TGTGCCAGTAGTGTGGGAGCCAAAAACATTCAGTACTTC.

The rearrangement links TRBV7-9 to TRBJ1-2, with no clear D. This CDR3 has 13 residues. Germline V gene data show CDR1 as SEHNR and CDR2 as FQNEAQ (reference sequence). Between the trimmed V and J ends, which lost 11 bases and 6 bases, there was a span of 19 bases. The CDR3 DNA sequence: TGTGCCGGGTGGGCAGGTCCTGTCGATGGCTACACCTTC. It yields the protein CAGWAGPVDGYTF. The full variable domain, in which reference TRBV7-9 and TRBJ1-2 provide the parts outside the CDR3, is DTGVSQNPRHKITKRGQNVTFRCDPISEHNRLYWYRQTLGQGPEFLTYFQNEAQLEKSRLLSDRFSAERPKGSFSTLEIQRTEQGDSAMYLCAGWAGPVDGYTFGSGTRLTVV.